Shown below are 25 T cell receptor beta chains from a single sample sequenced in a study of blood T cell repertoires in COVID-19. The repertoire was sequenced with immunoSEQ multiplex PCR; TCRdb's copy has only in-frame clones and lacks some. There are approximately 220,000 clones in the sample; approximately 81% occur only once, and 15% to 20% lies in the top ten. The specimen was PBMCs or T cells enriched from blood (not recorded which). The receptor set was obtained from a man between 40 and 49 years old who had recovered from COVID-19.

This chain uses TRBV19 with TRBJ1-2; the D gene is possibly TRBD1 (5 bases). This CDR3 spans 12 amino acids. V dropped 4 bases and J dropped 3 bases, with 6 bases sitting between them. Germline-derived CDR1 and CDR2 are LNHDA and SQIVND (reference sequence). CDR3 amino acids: CASSRGDYGYTF. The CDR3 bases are TGTGCCAGTAGTAGGGGGGACTATGGCTACACCTTC.

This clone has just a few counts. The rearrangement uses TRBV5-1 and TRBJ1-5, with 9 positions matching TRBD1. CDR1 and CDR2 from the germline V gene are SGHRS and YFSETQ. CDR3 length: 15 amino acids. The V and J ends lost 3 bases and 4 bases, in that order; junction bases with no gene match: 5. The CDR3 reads CASSYGQGPNQPQHF. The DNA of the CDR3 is TGCGCCAGCAGCTATGGACAGGGGCCTAATCAGCCCCAGCATTTT.

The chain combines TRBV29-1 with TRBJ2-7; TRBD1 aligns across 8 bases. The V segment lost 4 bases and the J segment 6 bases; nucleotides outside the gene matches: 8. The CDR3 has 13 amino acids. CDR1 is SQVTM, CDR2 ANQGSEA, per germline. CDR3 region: CSVAPGGTPEQYF. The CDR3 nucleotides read TGCAGCGTTGCTCCAGGGGGCACTCCCGAGCAGTACTTC.

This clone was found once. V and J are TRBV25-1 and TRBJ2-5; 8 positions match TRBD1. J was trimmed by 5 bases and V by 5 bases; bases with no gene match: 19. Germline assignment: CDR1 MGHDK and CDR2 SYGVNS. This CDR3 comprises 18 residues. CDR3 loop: CASSYPTLGTGHGETQYF. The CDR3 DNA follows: TGTGCCAGCAGTTACCCAACACTCGGGACAGGACATGGGGAGACCCAGTACTTC.

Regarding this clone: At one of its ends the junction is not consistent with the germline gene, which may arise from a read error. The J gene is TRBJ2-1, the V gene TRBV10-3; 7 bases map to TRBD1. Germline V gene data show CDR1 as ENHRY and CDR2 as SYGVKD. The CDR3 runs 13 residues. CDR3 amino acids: CAISRDSLYEQFF. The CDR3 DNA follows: TGTGCCATCAGTCGGGACAGTTTATATGAACAGTTCTTC.

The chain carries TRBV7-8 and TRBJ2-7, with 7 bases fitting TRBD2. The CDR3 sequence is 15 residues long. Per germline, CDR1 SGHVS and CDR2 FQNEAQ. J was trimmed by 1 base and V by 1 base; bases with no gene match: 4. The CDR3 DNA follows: TGTGCCAGCAGCTTAGGGGCTAGCGGATCCTACGAGCAGTACTTC. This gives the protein CASSLGASGSYEQYF.

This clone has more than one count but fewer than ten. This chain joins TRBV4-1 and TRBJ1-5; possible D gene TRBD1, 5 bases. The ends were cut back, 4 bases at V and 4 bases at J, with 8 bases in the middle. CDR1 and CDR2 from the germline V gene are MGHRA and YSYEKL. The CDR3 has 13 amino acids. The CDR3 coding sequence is TGCGCCAGCAGCCGGCAGGGAAATCAGCCCCAGCATTTT. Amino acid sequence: CASSRQGNQPQHF.

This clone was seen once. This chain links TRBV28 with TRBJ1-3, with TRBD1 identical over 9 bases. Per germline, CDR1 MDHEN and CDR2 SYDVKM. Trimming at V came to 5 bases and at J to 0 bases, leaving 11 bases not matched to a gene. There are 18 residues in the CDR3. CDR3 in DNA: TGTGCCAGCAGTACCTCTCCCGGGACAGGGAGCTCTGGAAACACCATATATTTT. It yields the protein CASSTSPGTGSSGNTIYF.

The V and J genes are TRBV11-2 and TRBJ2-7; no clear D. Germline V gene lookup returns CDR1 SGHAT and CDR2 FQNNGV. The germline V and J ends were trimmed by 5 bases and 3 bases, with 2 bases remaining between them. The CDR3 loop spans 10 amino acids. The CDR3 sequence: CASSHYEQYF. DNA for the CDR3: TGTGCCAGCAGCCACTACGAGCAGTACTTC.

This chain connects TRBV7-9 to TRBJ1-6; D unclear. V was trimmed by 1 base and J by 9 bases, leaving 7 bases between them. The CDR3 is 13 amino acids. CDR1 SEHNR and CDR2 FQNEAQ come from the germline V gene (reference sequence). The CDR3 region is CASSLEEGSPLHF. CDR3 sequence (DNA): TGTGCCAGCAGCTTAGAGGAGGGTTCACCCCTCCACTTT.

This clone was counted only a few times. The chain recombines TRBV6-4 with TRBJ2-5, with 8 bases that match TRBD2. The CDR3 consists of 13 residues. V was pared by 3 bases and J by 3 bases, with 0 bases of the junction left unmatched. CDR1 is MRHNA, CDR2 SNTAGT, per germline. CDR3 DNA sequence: TGTGCCAGCAGTGAGCGGGAGGAAGAGACCCAGTACTTC. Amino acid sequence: CASSEREEETQYF.

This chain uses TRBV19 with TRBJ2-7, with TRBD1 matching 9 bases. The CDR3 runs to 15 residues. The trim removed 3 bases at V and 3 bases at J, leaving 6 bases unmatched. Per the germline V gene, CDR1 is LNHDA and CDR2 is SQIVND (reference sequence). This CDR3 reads CASSIVPGQGYEQYF. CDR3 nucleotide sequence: TGTGCCAGTAGTATCGTTCCGGGACAGGGCTACGAGCAGTACTTC.

The CDR3 nucleotides are TGTGCCAGCTCACCTCAAGTTTCGGACACCATATATTTT. It specifies CASSPQVSDTIYF. The chain uses TRBV18 and TRBJ1-3; D is unresolved. V lost 3 bases and J lost 8, with 11 bases in between. Germline values: CDR1 KGHSH, CDR2 LQKENI. The CDR3 contains 13 residues.

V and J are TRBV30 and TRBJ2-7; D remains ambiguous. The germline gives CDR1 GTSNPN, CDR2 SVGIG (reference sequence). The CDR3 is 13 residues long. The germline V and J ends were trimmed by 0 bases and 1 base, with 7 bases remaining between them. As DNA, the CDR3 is TGTGCCTGGAGTGTTTCTATTTCCTACGAGCAGTACTTC. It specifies CAWSVSISYEQYF.

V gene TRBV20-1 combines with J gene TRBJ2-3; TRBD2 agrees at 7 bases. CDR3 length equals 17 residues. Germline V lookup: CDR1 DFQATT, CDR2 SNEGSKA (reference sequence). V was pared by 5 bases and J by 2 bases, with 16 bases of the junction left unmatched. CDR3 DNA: TGCAGTGCTCGTGCGGGCGGAGTGGCGGGAGCCACAGATACGCAGTATTTT. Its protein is CSARAGGVAGATDTQYF.

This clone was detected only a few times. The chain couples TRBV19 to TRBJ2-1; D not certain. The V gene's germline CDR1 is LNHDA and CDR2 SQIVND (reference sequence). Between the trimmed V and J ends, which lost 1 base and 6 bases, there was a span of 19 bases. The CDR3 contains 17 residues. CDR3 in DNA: TGTGCCAGTAGTATAGTCGGTAGCACCTCAATCATCAATGAGCAGTTCTTC. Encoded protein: CASSIVGSTSIINEQFF.

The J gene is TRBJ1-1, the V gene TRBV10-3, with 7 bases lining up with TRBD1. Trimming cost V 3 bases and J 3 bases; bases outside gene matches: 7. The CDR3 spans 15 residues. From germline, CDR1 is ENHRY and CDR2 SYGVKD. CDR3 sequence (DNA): TGTGCCATCAGTGAACAGGGGAAGGGAGACACTGAAGCTTTCTTT. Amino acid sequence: CAISEQGKGDTEAFF.

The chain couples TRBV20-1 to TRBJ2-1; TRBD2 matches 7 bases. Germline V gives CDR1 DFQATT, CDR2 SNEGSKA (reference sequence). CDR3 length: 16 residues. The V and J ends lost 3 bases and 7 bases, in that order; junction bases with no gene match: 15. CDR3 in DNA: TGCAGTGCTAGTTTGGGGGAGGGAGGTGAAGGAAATGAGCAGTTCTTC. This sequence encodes CSASLGEGGEGNEQFF.

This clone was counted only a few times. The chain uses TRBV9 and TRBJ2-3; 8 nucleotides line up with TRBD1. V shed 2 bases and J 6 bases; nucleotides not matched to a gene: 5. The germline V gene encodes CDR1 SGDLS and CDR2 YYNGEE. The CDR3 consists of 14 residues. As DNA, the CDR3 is TGTGCCAGCAGCGTGACAGGGGAGAGGGATACGCAGTATTTT. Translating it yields CASSVTGERDTQYF. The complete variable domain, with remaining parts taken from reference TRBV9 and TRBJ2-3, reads DSGVTQTPKHLITATGQRVTLRCSPRSGDLSVYWYQQSLDQGLQFLIQYYNGEERAKGNILERFSAQQFPDLHSELNLSSLELGDSALYFCASSVTGERDTQYFGPGTRLTVL.

CDR3 nucleotide sequence: TGTGCCAGCAGTTCGGAGGCCACCTACGAGCAGTACTTC. Translation gives CASSSEATYEQYF. This rearrangement joins TRBV28 to TRBJ2-7, with D perhaps TRBD2 (5 bases). Looked up from germline, CDR1 is MDHEN and CDR2 is SYDVKM. CDR3 length equals 13 residues. Between the trimmed V and J ends, which lost 4 bases and 2 bases, there was a span of 9 bases. Drawing the rest from reference TRBV28 and TRBJ2-7, the complete variable domain is DVKVTQSSRYLVKRTGEKVFLECVQDMDHENMFWYRQDPGLGLRLIYFSYDVKMKEKGDIPEGYSVSREKKERFSLILESASTNQTSMYLCASSSEATYEQYFGPGTRLTVT.

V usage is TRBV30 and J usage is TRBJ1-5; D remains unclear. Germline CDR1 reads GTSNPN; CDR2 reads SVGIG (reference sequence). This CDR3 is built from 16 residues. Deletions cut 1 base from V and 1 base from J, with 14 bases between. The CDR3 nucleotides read TGTGCCTGGAGTGGTCGTGCGGGTGCGAGCAATCAGCCCCAGCATTTT. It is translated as CAWSGRAGASNQPQHF.

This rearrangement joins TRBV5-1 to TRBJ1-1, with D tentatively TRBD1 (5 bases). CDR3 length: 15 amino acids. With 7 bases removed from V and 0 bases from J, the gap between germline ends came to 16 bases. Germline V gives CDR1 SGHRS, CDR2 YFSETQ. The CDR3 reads CASGPTGGVNTEAFF. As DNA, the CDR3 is TGCGCCAGCGGACCGACGGGAGGGGTGAACACTGAAGCTTTCTTT.

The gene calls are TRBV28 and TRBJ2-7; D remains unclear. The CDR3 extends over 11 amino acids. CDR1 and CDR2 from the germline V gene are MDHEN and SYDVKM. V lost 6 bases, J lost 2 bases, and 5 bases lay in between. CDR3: CASRIAYEQYF. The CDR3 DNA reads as TGTGCCAGCAGGATAGCCTACGAGCAGTACTTC.

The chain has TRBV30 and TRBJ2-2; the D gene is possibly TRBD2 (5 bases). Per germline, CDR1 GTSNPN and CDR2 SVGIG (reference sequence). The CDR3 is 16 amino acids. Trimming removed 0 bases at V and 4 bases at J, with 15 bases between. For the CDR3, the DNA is TGTGCCTGGAGTGTAAGAGGCGGGTTTAGCACCGGGGAGCTGTTTTTT. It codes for CAWSVRGGFSTGELFF.

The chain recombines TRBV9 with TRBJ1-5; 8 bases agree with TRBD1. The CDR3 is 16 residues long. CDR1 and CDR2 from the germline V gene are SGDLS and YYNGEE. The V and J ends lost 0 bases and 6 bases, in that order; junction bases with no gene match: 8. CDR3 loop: CASSVGAGGDSQPQHF. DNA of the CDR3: TGTGCCAGCAGCGTAGGGGCAGGGGGCGATAGTCAGCCCCAGCATTTT.